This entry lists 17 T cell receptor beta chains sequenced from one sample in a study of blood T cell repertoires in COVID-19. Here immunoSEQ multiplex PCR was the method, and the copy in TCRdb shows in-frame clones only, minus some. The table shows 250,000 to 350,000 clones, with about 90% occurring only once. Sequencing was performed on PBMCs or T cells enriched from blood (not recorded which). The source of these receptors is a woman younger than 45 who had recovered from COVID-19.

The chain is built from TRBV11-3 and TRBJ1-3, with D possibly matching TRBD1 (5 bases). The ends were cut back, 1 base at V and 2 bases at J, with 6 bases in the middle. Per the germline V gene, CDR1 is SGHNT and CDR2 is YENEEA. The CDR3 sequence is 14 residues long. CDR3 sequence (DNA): TGTGCCAGCAGCTTAGGGACACCTGGAAACACCATATATTTT. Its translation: CASSLGTPGNTIYF.

The CDR3 here is CASSWDRGSGYTF. The CDR3 bases are TGTGCCAGCAGCTGGGACAGGGGAAGTGGCTACACCTTC. The rearrangement links TRBV5-6 to TRBJ1-2, with TRBD1 identical over 10 bases. The CDR3 loop spans 13 amino acids. CDR1 SGHDT and CDR2 YYEEEE come from the germline V gene. Germline trimming cut 3 bases from V and 7 bases from J; bases unmatched to any gene: 3.

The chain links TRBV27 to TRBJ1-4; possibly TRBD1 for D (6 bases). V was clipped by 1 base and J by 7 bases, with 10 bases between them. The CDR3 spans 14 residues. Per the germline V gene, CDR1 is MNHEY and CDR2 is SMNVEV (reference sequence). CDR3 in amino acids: CASSLLGGGEKLFF. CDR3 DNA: TGTGCCAGCAGTTTATTGGGAGGGGGTGAAAAACTGTTTTTT.

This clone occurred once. For the CDR3, the DNA is TGTGCCAGCAGTTACGGGACAGCCTCCAATGAGCAGTTCTTC. Translated, it gives CASSYGTASNEQFF. This chain connects TRBV6-5 to TRBJ2-1, with 7 bases fitting TRBD1. With 2 bases clipped from V and 6 bases from J, the junction kept 4 bases outside the gene matches. Per germline, CDR1 MNHEY and CDR2 SVGAGI. The CDR3 runs to 14 residues.

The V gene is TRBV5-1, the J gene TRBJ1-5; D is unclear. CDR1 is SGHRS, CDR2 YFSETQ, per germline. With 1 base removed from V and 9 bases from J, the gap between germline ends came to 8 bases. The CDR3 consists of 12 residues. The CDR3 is CASSLPGGPQHF. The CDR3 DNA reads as TGCGCCAGCAGCTTGCCAGGAGGGCCCCAGCATTTT.

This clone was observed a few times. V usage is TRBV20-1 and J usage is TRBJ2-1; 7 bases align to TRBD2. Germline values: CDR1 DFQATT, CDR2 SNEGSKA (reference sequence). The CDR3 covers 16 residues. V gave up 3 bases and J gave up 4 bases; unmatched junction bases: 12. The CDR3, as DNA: TGCAGTGCTAGTCTCTATGGGACTACCAGTTACAATGAGCAGTTCTTC. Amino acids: CSASLYGTTSYNEQFF.

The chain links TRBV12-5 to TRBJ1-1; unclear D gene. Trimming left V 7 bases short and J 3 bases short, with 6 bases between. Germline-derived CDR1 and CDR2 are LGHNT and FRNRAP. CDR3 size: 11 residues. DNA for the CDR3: TGTGCTAGTGCGGCGGACACTGAAGCTTTCTTT. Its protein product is CASAADTEAFF.

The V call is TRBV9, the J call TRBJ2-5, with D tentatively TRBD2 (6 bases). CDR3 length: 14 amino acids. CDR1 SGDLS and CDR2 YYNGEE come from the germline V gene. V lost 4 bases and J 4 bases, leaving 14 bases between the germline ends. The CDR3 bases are TGTGCCAGCAGCAACTCCGGGGGAAGAGAGACCCAGTACTTC. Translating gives CASSNSGGRETQYF.

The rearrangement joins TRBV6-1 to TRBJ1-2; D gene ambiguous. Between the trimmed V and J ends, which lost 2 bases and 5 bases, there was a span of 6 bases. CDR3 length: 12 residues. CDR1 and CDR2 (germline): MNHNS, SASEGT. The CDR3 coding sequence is TGTGCCAGCAGTGAACGGGTTTATGGCTACACCTTC. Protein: CASSERVYGYTF.

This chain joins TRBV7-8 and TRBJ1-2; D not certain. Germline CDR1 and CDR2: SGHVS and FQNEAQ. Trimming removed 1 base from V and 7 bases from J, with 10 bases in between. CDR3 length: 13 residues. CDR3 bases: TGTGCCAGCAGCTTAGGAGTCGAGGGTGGCTACACCTTC. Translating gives CASSLGVEGGYTF.

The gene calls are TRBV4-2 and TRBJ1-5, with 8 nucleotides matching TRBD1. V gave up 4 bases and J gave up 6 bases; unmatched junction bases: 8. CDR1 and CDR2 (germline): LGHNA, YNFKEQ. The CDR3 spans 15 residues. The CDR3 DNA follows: TGTGCCAGCAGCCCGACCCAGGGGGCAGGTCAGCCCCAGCATTTT. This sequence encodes CASSPTQGAGQPQHF.

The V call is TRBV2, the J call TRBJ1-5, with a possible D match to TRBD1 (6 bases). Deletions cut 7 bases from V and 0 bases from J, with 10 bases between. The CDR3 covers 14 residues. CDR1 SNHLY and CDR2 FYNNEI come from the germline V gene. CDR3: CASNQGISNQPQHF. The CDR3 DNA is TGTGCCAGCAATCAGGGGATTAGCAATCAGCCCCAGCATTTT.

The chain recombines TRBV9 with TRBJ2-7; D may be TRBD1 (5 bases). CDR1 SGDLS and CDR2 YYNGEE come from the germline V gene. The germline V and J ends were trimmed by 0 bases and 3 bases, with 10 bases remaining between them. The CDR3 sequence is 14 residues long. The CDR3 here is CASSVGIRDYEQYF. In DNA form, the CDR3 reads TGTGCCAGCAGCGTAGGCATCAGGGACTACGAGCAGTACTTC.

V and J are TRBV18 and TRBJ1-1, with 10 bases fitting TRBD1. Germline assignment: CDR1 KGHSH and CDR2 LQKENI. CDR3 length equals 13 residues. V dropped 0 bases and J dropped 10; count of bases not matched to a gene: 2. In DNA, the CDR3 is TGTGCCAGCTCACCACCGGGGGACAGGGGAGCTTTCTTT. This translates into CASSPPGDRGAFF.

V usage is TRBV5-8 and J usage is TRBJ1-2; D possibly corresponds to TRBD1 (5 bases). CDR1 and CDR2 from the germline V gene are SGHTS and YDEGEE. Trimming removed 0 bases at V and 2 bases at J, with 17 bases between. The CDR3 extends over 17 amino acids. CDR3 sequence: CASSLGSLSTANYGYTF. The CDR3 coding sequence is TGTGCCAGCAGCTTGGGTAGCCTATCGACAGCCAACTATGGCTACACCTTC.

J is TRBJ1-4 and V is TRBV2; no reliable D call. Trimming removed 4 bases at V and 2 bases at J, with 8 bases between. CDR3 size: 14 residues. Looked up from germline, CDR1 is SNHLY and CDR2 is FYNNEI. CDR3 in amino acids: CASSVGWTNEKLFF. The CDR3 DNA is TGTGCCAGCAGTGTCGGGTGGACTAATGAAAAACTGTTTTTT.

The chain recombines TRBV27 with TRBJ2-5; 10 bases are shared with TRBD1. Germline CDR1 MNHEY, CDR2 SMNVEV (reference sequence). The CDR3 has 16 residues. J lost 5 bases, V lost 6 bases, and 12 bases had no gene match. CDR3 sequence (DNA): TGTGCCAGCAGCCCCGGGACAGGGGCCGTCGGGGAGACCCAGTACTTC. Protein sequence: CASSPGTGAVGETQYF.